The source of this TCR beta chain is a study of OX40 agonist ivuxolimab in advanced cancers. Study observations and caveats: With doses of 0.1-3.0 mg/kg, partial responders showed among the lowest clonal expansion. Both blood CD4+ and CD8+ T cells showed clonal growth by week 6 at 0.1 to 3.0 mg/kg.

Produced via immunoSEQ multiplex PCR; TCRdb's table is partial and in-frame only. The data hold about 88,000 clones, with more than 80% observed a single time. A remark on this clone: The antigen is undetermined. At one of its ends the junction is not consistent with the germline gene, which may arise from a read error.

Germline lookup yields CDR1 WNHNN and CDR2 SYGVQD (reference sequence). This CDR3 has 13 amino acids. This sequence joins TRBV10-1 and TRBJ2-7, with TRBD1 matching over 8 bases. The TCR sequence derives from an adult with an advanced solid tumor such as melanoma, head and neck, liver or kidney cancer. The input for sequencing was CD4+ or CD8+ T cells sorted from blood, taken in a trial of the OX40 agonist ivuxolimab. In DNA, the CDR3 is TGCGCCGGCAGCCGGGACAGGTGGTACGAGCAGTACTTC. It translates to CAGSRDRWYEQYF.